This T cell receptor beta chain came from a study of cytomegalovirus exposure and HLA in healthy donors. V gave up 4 bases and J gave up 3 bases, with 13 bases separating them. The CDR3 is made up of 15 amino acids. Germline assignment: CDR1 MGHRA and CDR2 YSYEKL. Overall study results and limits: The study dropped some indistinguishable V segments, TRBV6-2 and TRBV6-3 among them.

PCR amplification relied on 60 Vbeta primers (plus 13 Jbeta primers). Profiling relied on immunoSEQ multiplex PCR, and the TCRdb table lists in-frame clones only, not all of them. In the table there are about 140,000 clones, more than 60% of which are singletons. Healthy donors of bone marrow made up the group. This clone was found a few times. Its antigen is not known. The chain joins TRBV4-1 to TRBJ1-5; D unclear. This TCR came from a man aged 35-49 years in good health and CMV-seronegative. The sequenced material came from PBMCs. CDR3 nucleotides: TGCGCCAGCAGCCCGGCGGTCCAGAACAATCAGCCCCAGCATTTT. Translated, it gives CASSPAVQNNQPQHF.